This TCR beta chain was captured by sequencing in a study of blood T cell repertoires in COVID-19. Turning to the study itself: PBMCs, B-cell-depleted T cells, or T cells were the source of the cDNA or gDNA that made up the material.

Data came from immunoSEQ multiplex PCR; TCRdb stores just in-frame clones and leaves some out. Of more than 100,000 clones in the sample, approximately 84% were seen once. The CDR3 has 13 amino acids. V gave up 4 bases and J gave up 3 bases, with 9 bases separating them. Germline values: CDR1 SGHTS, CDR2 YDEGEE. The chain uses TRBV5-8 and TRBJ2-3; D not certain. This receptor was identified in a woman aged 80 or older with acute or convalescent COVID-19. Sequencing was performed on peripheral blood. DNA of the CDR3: TGTGCCAGCAGCCAGGTAGAGACAGATACGCAGTATTTT. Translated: CASSQVETDTQYF.